This TCR beta chain was sequenced for a study of OX40 agonist ivuxolimab in advanced cancers. Study summary: From roughly 20 to 90 years was the age range, with a mean of approximately 58 years, and approximately 80% were male.

A remark on this clone: Its matching antigen is unknown.

Overall study results and limits: Among some nonresponders, normalized T-cell clonal expansion was also low. Antigen targets of the expanded peripheral T cells went undetermined.

The repertoire was sequenced with immunoSEQ multiplex PCR; TCRdb's copy has only in-frame clones and lacks some. This table has tens of thousands of clones, over 85% appearing once. This CDR3 is built from 15 residues. Trimming left V 0 bases short and J 5 bases short, with 13 bases between. Germline CDR1 SGHVS, CDR2 FQNEAQ. This chain connects TRBV7-8 to TRBJ2-5, with a tentative D call TRBD2 (6 bases). The sequence derives from an adult with an advanced solid tumor such as melanoma, head and neck, liver or kidney cancer. The sample here was CD4+ or CD8+ T cells sorted from blood, taken in a trial of the OX40 agonist ivuxolimab. CDR3: CASSLAAGNGETQYF. Written as DNA, the CDR3 is TGTGCCAGCAGCTTAGCGGCGGGGAATGGGGAGACCCAGTACTTC.